This T cell receptor (beta chain) was retrieved from a study of blood T cell repertoires in COVID-19. The table came from immunoSEQ multiplex PCR; TCRdb's copy has only in-frame clones and leaves some out. The data show over 400,000 clones, 80% to 90% seen once. The germline gives CDR1 MNHEY, CDR2 SVGAGI. V was pared by 7 bases and J by 4 bases, with 10 bases of the junction left unmatched. The CDR3 has 15 residues. This TCR came from a woman aged 55-70 years who had recovered from COVID-19. The sequenced sample consisted of PBMCs or T cells enriched from blood (not recorded which). The chain joins TRBV6-5 to TRBJ2-3; 8 bases agree with TRBD2. CDR3 sequence: CASNYGGGNSDTQYF. In DNA form, the CDR3 reads TGTGCCAGCAACTACGGCGGGGGGAACTCAGATACGCAGTATTTT.